Listed here are 31 T cell receptor beta chains from one sample, sequenced in a study of identical twins. Each CDR3 protein is one row after TCRdb ran MiXCR on the 5' RACE reads. The sample holds about 810,000 distinct CDR3 sequences, around an eighth seen once. These data also formed part of another study, on yellow fever vaccine responses in identical twins.

Sequencing was performed on PBMCs. These receptors came from a woman aged 18-29 years in good health.

Many counts were recorded for this clonotype. The rearrangement joins TRBV6-2 or TRBV6-3 to TRBJ2-3; D not resolved. The CDR3 consists of 14 residues. V was shortened by 5 bases and J by 0 bases, with 9 bases between the two germline ends. Germline CDR1 reads MNHEY; CDR2 reads SVGEGT. Here the CDR3 DNA reads TGTGCCAGCAGTAATCGGATTAGCACAGATACGCAGTATTTT. Translated, it gives CASSNRISTDTQYF.

The chain combines TRBV5-1 with TRBJ2-3; D is perhaps TRBD1 (6 bases). Between the trimmed V and J ends, which lost 4 bases and 5 bases, there was a span of 14 bases. Germline V gene data show CDR1 as SGHRS and CDR2 as YFSETQ. This CDR3 has 14 amino acids. CDR3 DNA: TGCGCCAGCAGCCCGTCCAGGGGCCAAGATACGCAGTATTTT. It translates to CASSPSRGQDTQYF.

The chain couples TRBV15 to TRBJ2-3; 7 bases map to TRBD2. J lost 2 bases, V lost 3 bases, and 5 bases had no gene match. Germline V gives CDR1 LNHNV, CDR2 YYDKDF (reference sequence). The CDR3 loop spans 15 amino acids. CDR3 DNA sequence: TGTGCCACCAGCAGGGGGGAGGGAGCCACAGATACGCAGTATTTT. It encodes CATSRGEGATDTQYF. Drawing the rest from reference TRBV15 and TRBJ2-3, the complete variable domain is DAMVIQNPRYQVTQFGKPVTLSCSQTLNHNVMYWYQQKSSQAPKLLFHYYDKDFNNEADTPDNFQSRRPNTSFCFLDIRSPGLGDTAMYLCATSRGEGATDTQYFGPGTRLTVL.

This clonotype was counted many times. The chain couples TRBV6-6 to TRBJ1-2; 7 nucleotides align to TRBD1. CDR3 length: 12 residues. V shed 6 bases, J shed 3 bases, and the junction held 1 base outside the gene matches. Germline V gives CDR1 MNHNY, CDR2 SVGAGI (reference sequence). CDR3 sequence reads: CASRGGDYGYTF. For the CDR3, the DNA is TGTGCCAGCAGAGGGGGCGACTATGGCTACACCTTC.

This clonotype came up once. The V call is TRBV9, the J call TRBJ2-1; D gene unclear. There are 15 residues in the CDR3. Looked up from germline, CDR1 is SGDLS and CDR2 is YYNGEE. Trimming removed 2 bases from V and 7 bases from J, with 16 bases in between. This CDR3 is CASSVATARPNEQFF. The CDR3 nucleotides read TGTGCCAGCAGCGTTGCGACTGCACGGCCGAATGAGCAGTTCTTC.

The chain joins TRBV29-1 to TRBJ2-1; 12 bases map to TRBD2. Germline loops: CDR1 SQVTM, CDR2 ANQGSEA. V was clipped by 5 bases and J by 8 bases; unmatched bases: 10. This CDR3 has 15 residues. CDR3 nucleotides: TGCAGCGTTAGACCCCCGGGACTAGCGGGCTATGAGCAGTTCTTC. This sequence encodes CSVRPPGLAGYEQFF.

This chain uses TRBV5-1 with TRBJ2-5; unclear D gene. This CDR3 is 15 amino acids long. The germline V gene has CDR1 SGHRS and CDR2 YFSETQ. V gave up 5 bases and J gave up 2 bases, with 16 bases separating them. The CDR3 protein is CASSSLGSWQETQYF. CDR3 DNA sequence: TGCGCCAGCAGTAGCCTAGGATCGTGGCAAGAGACCCAGTACTTC.

The CDR3 here is CASSVSGGPYNEQFF. Written as DNA, the CDR3 is TGTGCCAGCAGCGTCTCGGGAGGGCCATACAATGAGCAGTTCTTC. The V gene is TRBV9, the J gene TRBJ2-1, with 8 bases fitting TRBD2. CDR3 length: 15 amino acids. V trimming: 2 bases; J trimming: 4 bases; junction bases outside the gene matches: 5. Germline V gene lookup returns CDR1 SGDLS and CDR2 YYNGEE.

This clonotype was seen ten or more times. This chain connects TRBV5-1 to TRBJ2-3; possibly TRBD1 or TRBD2 for D (5 bases each). This CDR3 is 16 amino acids long. V lost 3 bases to trimming and J lost 6 bases, with 20 bases between them. The germline V gene encodes CDR1 SGHRS and CDR2 YFSETQ. CDR3 amino acids: CASSYRDQPSGDTQYF. The CDR3 bases are TGCGCCAGCAGCTACCGGGACCAGCCCTCCGGGGATACGCAGTATTTT. The full variable domain, rest sourced from reference TRBV5-1 and TRBJ2-3, is KAGVTQTPRYLIKTRGQQVTLSCSPISGHRSVSWYQQTPGQGLQFLFEYFSETQRNKGNFPGRFSGRQFSNSRSEMNVSTLELGDSALYLCASSYRDQPSGDTQYFGPGTRLTVL.

This clonotype was observed many times. The chain employs TRBV10-3 and TRBJ2-7; D not certain. V lost 3 bases, J lost 7 bases, and 10 bases lay in between. CDR1 ENHRY and CDR2 SYGVKD come from the germline V gene. This CDR3 is 12 amino acids long. CDR3 DNA: TGTGCCATCAGTGAAGTTAGTGAAGAGCAGTACTTC. Protein: CAISEVSEEQYF.

This clonotype was counted a few times. Here the CDR3 reads CASRRGPGTQYF. The CDR3 coding sequence is TGTGCCAGCAGGAGGGGGCCGGGGACCCAGTACTTC. The V and J genes are TRBV2 and TRBJ2-5, with 7 bases fitting TRBD1. The CDR3 runs to 12 residues. J gave up 7 bases and V 6 bases, and 5 bases lay outside the gene matches. Germline values: CDR1 SNHLY, CDR2 FYNNEI. The whole variable domain, filled in from reference TRBV2 and TRBJ2-5, reads EPEVTQTPSHQVTQMGQEVILRCVPISNHLYFYWYRQILGQKVEFLVSFYNNEISEKSEIFDDQFSVERPDGSNFTLKIRSTKLEDSAMYFCASRRGPGTQYFGPGTRLLVL.

The gene calls are TRBV9 and TRBJ1-2; 7 positions match TRBD1. Germline-derived CDR1 and CDR2 are SGDLS and YYNGEE. J was trimmed by 7 bases and V by 6 bases; bases with no gene match: 18. The CDR3 is 16 amino acids. The CDR3 sequence: CASTPGGTENGGGYTF. CDR3 sequence (DNA): TGTGCCAGCACCCCGGGAGGGACAGAAAACGGGGGTGGCTACACCTTC. The variable domain in full, completed from reference TRBV9 and TRBJ1-2, reads DSGVTQTPKHLITATGQRVTLRCSPRSGDLSVYWYQQSLDQGLQFLIQYYNGEERAKGNILERFSAQQFPDLHSELNLSSLELGDSALYFCASTPGGTENGGGYTFGSGTRLTVV.

The CDR3 DNA follows: TGCGCCAGCAGCCAAACGGGGTTGGTTGCAACTAATGAAAAACTGTTTTTT. It translates to CASSQTGLVATNEKLFF. The rearrangement joins TRBV4-1 to TRBJ1-4; D gene ambiguous. V shed 2 bases and J shed 0 bases, with 13 bases lying between them. The CDR3 contains 17 residues. From germline, CDR1 is MGHRA and CDR2 YSYEKL.

There are a few counts of this clonotype. This chain uses TRBV20-1 with TRBJ2-2, with unresolved D. CDR1 and CDR2 from the germline V gene are DFQATT and SNEGSKA (reference sequence). Trimming took 0 bases from V and 5 from J, leaving 7 bases between them. This CDR3 spans 13 amino acids. CDR3 in amino acids: CSAREPRTGELFF. The CDR3 DNA reads as TGCAGTGCTAGAGAACCTAGGACCGGGGAGCTGTTTTTT.

This rearrangement joins TRBV2 to TRBJ2-1, with 8 bases lining up with TRBD2. Germline trimming cut 6 bases from V and 7 bases from J; bases unmatched to any gene: 14. Per germline, CDR1 SNHLY and CDR2 FYNNEI. CDR3 length equals 16 residues. CDR3 sequence reads: CASRVWSGGLDNEQFF. For the CDR3, the DNA is TGTGCCAGCAGGGTATGGAGCGGGGGCCTCGATAATGAGCAGTTCTTC. Combining the CDR3 with reference TRBV2 and TRBJ2-1 gives the whole variable domain EPEVTQTPSHQVTQMGQEVILRCVPISNHLYFYWYRQILGQKVEFLVSFYNNEISEKSEIFDDQFSVERPDGSNFTLKIRSTKLEDSAMYFCASRVWSGGLDNEQFFGPGTRLTVL.

The V gene is TRBV15, the J gene TRBJ1-2; TRBD1 matches at 10 bases. The germline gives CDR1 LNHNV, CDR2 YYDKDF (reference sequence). The CDR3 has 12 residues. After removal of 3 bases from V and 8 bases from J, the junction contained 0 bases not matched to a gene. The CDR3 DNA is TGTGCCACCAGCAGGACAGGGGGCGGCTACACCTTC. The encoded protein is CATSRTGGGYTF.

This clonotype was counted ten times or more. V is TRBV6-5 and J is TRBJ2-5, with D tentatively TRBD2 (6 bases). The CDR3 has 12 amino acids. V was clipped by 6 bases and J by 11 bases, with 16 bases between them. CDR1 and CDR2 (germline): MNHEY, SVGAGI. CDR3 coding DNA: TGTGCCAGCAGAGCAAACAGCGGGCGGCAGTACTTC. Translated, it gives CASRANSGRQYF.

The chain links TRBV7-2 to TRBJ2-2; D gene ambiguous. The germline V gene encodes CDR1 SGHTA and CDR2 FQGNSA. The V and J ends lost 8 bases and 3 bases respectively, with 13 bases between them. The CDR3 is made up of 14 amino acids. The CDR3 loop reads CASGRWSDTGELFF. The CDR3 nucleotides read TGTGCCAGCGGACGATGGTCAGACACCGGGGAGCTGTTTTTT.

The chain carries TRBV28 and TRBJ2-1, with 7 bases that match TRBD1. The trim removed 5 bases at V and 7 bases at J, leaving 8 bases unmatched. Germline CDR1 and CDR2: MDHEN and SYDVKM. This CDR3 spans 14 amino acids. The CDR3 loop is CASSADRVRNEQFF. Here the CDR3 DNA reads TGTGCCAGCAGTGCCGACAGGGTCAGGAATGAGCAGTTCTTC.

This chain connects TRBV20-1 to TRBJ2-2; tentative D call: TRBD2 (7 bases). CDR1 and CDR2 (germline): DFQATT, SNEGSKA (reference sequence). The CDR3 covers 16 residues. Trimming removed 6 bases at V and 2 bases at J, with 19 bases between. In DNA, the CDR3 is TGCAGTGCCACGGGGGGCGGGACACCTAACACCGGGGAGCTGTTTTTT. It translates to CSATGGGTPNTGELFF.

The CDR3 loop reads CATAGGKYNEQFF. Here the CDR3 DNA reads TGTGCCACCGCAGGGGGAAAATACAATGAGCAGTTCTTC. The gene calls are TRBV15 and TRBJ2-1, with TRBD1 identical over 7 bases. Germline assignment: CDR1 LNHNV and CDR2 YYDKDF (reference sequence). The CDR3 length is 13 residues. The V and J ends lost 8 bases and 4 bases, in that order; junction bases with no gene match: 5.

This clonotype has a single count. The chain joins TRBV12-3 or TRBV12-4 to TRBJ2-7; TRBD1 is a possible D gene (6 bases). The CDR3 runs 13 residues. V was trimmed by 5 bases and J by 2 bases, leaving 10 bases between them. CDR3 protein: CASSLRTAYEQYF. CDR3 DNA: TGTGCCAGCAGTCTAAGGACAGCCTACGAGCAGTACTTC.

This clonotype was seen many times. J is TRBJ1-2 and V is TRBV4-1, with TRBD1 identical over 9 bases. Unmatched junction bases numbered 7, after V lost 2 bases and J lost 6 bases. CDR3 size: 15 residues. The germline V gene has CDR1 MGHRA and CDR2 YSYEKL. As DNA, the CDR3 is TGCGCCAGCAGCCAATCCGGGACAGGGTTGAATGGCTACACCTTC. Translated: CASSQSGTGLNGYTF.

The table lists this clonotype with a few counts. V and J are TRBV7-9 and TRBJ1-4; no firm D call. The length of the CDR3 is 14 residues. Between the trimmed V and J ends, which lost 2 bases and 8 bases, there was a span of 12 bases. Germline CDR1 and CDR2: SEHNR and FQNEAQ (reference sequence). The CDR3 nucleotides are TGTGCCAGCAGCTTAAGAATAGTGGGAGAAAAACTGTTTTTT. This gives the protein CASSLRIVGEKLFF.

This clonotype was picked up a small number of times. The V and J genes are TRBV28 and TRBJ2-1; D perhaps matches TRBD2 (6 bases). The V gene lost 7 bases and the J gene lost 5 bases, with 15 bases spanning the gap. CDR1 and CDR2 from the germline V gene are MDHEN and SYDVKM. This CDR3 is 14 amino acids long. The CDR3 sequence is CASTTGTRNNEQFF. In DNA form, the CDR3 reads TGTGCCAGCACGACCGGGACTCGTAACAATGAGCAGTTCTTC. Full variable domain (remainder filled in from reference TRBV28 and TRBJ2-1): DVKVTQSSRYLVKRTGEKVFLECVQDMDHENMFWYRQDPGLGLRLIYFSYDVKMKEKGDIPEGYSVSREKKERFSLILESASTNQTSMYLCASTTGTRNNEQFFGPGTRLTVL.

This clonotype was seen only a few times. The J gene is TRBJ2-2, the V gene TRBV28, with 12 bases matching TRBD2. The V gene end was trimmed by 5 bases and the J gene end by 5 bases; junction bases not matched to a gene: 6. There are 16 residues in the CDR3. Germline V gene sequence: CDR1 MDHEN, CDR2 SYDVKM. The chain's CDR3 is CASSPRTSGITGELFF. The DNA for the CDR3 is TGTGCCAGCAGTCCTCGGACTAGCGGGATTACCGGGGAGCTGTTTTTT.

This clonotype was detected a few times. V and J are TRBV12-3 or TRBV12-4 and TRBJ1-5, with no clear D. Trimming removed 2 bases from V and 9 bases from J, with 8 bases in between. The CDR3 runs to 12 residues. The CDR3 DNA reads TGTGCCAGCAGTTTAAGAGGTGGGCCCCAGCATTTT. Protein sequence: CASSLRGGPQHF.

J is TRBJ2-1 and V is TRBV7-2; no clear D. CDR1 and CDR2 from the germline V gene are SGHTA and FQGNSA. There are 13 residues in the CDR3. V was shortened by 2 bases and J by 6 bases, with 8 bases between the two germline ends. The CDR3 loop reads CASSLLFVNEQFF. DNA of the CDR3: TGTGCCAGCAGCTTACTGTTTGTCAATGAGCAGTTCTTC.

This chain uses TRBV28 with TRBJ1-1; D not certain. Trimming stripped 4 bases from V and 4 bases from J, with 13 bases between. CDR1 is MDHEN and CDR2 is SYDVKM in the germline V gene. The CDR3 length is 14 residues. The CDR3 nucleotides read TGTGCCAGCAGTTCAATCGGGGATGTCACTGAAGCTTTCTTT. Its protein is CASSSIGDVTEAFF.

This clonotype was counted only a few times. This rearrangement joins TRBV12-3 or TRBV12-4 to TRBJ1-5, with D perhaps matching TRBD1 (6 bases). V was clipped by 3 bases and J by 6 bases, with 15 bases between them. This CDR3 contains 15 residues. CDR3 residues: CASSFARGLGQPQHF. In DNA form, the CDR3 reads TGTGCCAGCAGTTTCGCCAGGGGCTTAGGTCAGCCCCAGCATTTT.

This clonotype was recorded many times. V usage is TRBV20-1 and J usage is TRBJ2-7; TRBD2 matches 10 bases. V trimming: 3 bases; J trimming: 7 bases; junction bases outside the gene matches: 12. The CDR3 length is 15 residues. Germline CDR1 is DFQATT and CDR2 is SNEGSKA (reference sequence). The CDR3 nucleotides are TGCAGTGCTAGTGTTAGCGGGGGGTCTGGGGGGGAGCAGTACGTC. This codes for CSASVSGGSGGEQYV.